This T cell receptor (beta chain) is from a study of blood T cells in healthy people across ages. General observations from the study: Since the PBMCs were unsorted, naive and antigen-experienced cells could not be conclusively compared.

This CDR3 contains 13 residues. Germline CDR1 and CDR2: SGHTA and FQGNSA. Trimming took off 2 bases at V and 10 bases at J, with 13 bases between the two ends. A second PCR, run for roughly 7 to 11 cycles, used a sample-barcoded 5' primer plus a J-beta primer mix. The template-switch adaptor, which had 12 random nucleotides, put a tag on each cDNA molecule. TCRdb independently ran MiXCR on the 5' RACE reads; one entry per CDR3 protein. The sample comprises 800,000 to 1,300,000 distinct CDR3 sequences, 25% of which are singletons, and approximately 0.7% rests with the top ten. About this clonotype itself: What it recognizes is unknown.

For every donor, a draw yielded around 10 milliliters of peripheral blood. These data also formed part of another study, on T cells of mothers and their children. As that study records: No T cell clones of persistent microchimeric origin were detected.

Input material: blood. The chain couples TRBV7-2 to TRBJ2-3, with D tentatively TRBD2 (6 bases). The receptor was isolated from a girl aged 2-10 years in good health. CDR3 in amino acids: CASSLFGGGAQYF. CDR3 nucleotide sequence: TGTGCCAGCAGCTTATTCGGGGGTGGTGCGCAGTATTTT.